This T cell receptor (beta chain) was observed in a study of cytomegalovirus exposure and HLA in healthy donors (dated by TCRdb to about 2017). For context, the study as a whole: An earlier analysis of several hundred of the donors reported approximately 290 Gb of sequence data and about 100 million unique TCR beta sequences from roughly 180 million T cells. Class I and class II HLA loci were covered by the typing at four-digit resolution. A later genetic analysis used genome-wide SNP genotypes for about 60% of the roughly 700 donors, treating that subset as a discovery cohort. Roughly five DR-DQ haplotypes were handled as single units for association and clustering, since linkage in the cohort was strong. An earlier analysis of around 540 of the donors applied high-throughput TCR beta sequencing to assess whether each TCR beta V gene segment acted as functional or pseudogenic. The genetic ancestry cluster associated with self-reported Caucasian donors included about four fifths of the roughly 400 genotyped donors. On average, around 240,000 unique TCR beta nucleotide sequences were sequenced per donor among 398 genotyped donors of the cohort, with approximately 18% of those sequences being non-productive. All discovery cohort repertoires had been generated using a single sequencing platform. In a later analysis, previously published TCR beta repertoires from several hundred donors were re-analyzed and high-resolution HLA genotyping was added so that TCR occurrence patterns could be studied. The T cell repertoires of roughly 660 subjects were profiled by immunosequencing and related to cytomegalovirus serostatus. High-throughput TCR immunosequencing, statistical association of individual TCRs with disease status, and machine learning were combined to predict cytomegalovirus infection status. Donor age, sex, ethnicity and CMV serostatus were collected together with the repertoire data. Rather than using new phenotypic data, the later analysis identified candidate immune exposures from TCR beta sequences and from how often those sequences occurred across donors. The study aimed to test whether signatures of past pathogen exposure could be identified by cataloging public T cell receptors. A separate validation cohort of roughly 110 different subjects was used in addition to the approximately 670-subject first cohort. Typing coverage differed by locus: A, B, C, DRB1 and DQB1 were typed in about 620-630 donors, DQA1 in approximately 520, DPA1 in approximately 600, and DPB1 in roughly 470. Approximately 310 gigabases of sequencing data and 80 million or so unique TCR sequences were included in an early release covering 500 to 750 HLA-typed donors. Findings and caveats that apply to the study as a whole: Compared with equally common non-associated chains, HLA-associated TCR beta chains in a later analysis were more clonally expanded and had lower generation probabilities. HLA typing was unavailable for some donors at each locus, so association tests used only the typed subset. When HLA alleles, especially DR and DQ, strongly co-occurred, attributing TCR associations to individual alleles was difficult. A later analysis found that TCR association rates varied across HLA loci, with DRB1 alleles showing the most associated TCRs and HLA-C alleles the fewest. Specific HLA alleles were associated with 18,000 or so TCR beta sequences at a false discovery rate of 0.05 in a later analysis. The authors suggested that the approach could potentially be extended to other disease states and immunological phenotypes. Sequencing depth was assumed to be roughly uniform across donors in the presence/absence analyses, though that assumption may not hold. Most CMV-associated TCR beta chains appeared to be HLA-restricted in a later analysis, and the HLA associations seemed to be driven largely by CMV exposure. The sequencing pipeline was judged likely to have produced a cluster of highly shared sequence variants as a technical artifact. Because the 87-base-pair reads could not distinguish some IMGT-functional V segments, including TRBV6-2 and TRBV6-3, those segments were excluded. Three of the identified cytomegalovirus-associated TCR beta chains were confirmed in vitro to be specific for cytomegalovirus antigens. In an earlier analysis of 587 of the donors, most TCR beta V segments appeared in productive rearrangements about 87% or about 30% of the time, broadly matching IMGT annotations. According to a later analysis, parvovirus B19, influenza, CMV and Epstein-Barr virus appeared linked to several top co-occurrence clusters. A total of 150 to 200 TCR beta chains were listed by the study as associated with cytomegalovirus. A further reported finding was that TCR beta sequences accurately predicted the HLA-A and HLA-B alleles for most subjects in the first cohort. In this cohort, only TCR beta chains were sequenced, and detectable features were limited by the absence of alpha or paired-chain data. V-gene and J-gene trimming of TCR beta chains was associated with a missense DCLRE1C variant in a later genetic analysis, and the association was replicated in an independent cohort. Across donors, most TCR sequences were observed very rarely, whereas some public TCRs were present in many individuals. CMV serostatus was the only immune exposure information available for the cohort. Over 15 rarely observed V segments, including chromosome 9 orphons, were excluded from the earlier analysis of approximately 600 of the donors because counts were too low. Correlated functional status among segregating V segments might be attributable to linkage disequilibrium, but an unknown experimental factor could not be ruled out. The classifier was reported to diagnose cytomegalovirus status with high specificity and sensitivity in both the original cohort and the validation cohort. Compared with the 666-donor mean, donors in an Asian-associated ancestry cluster had fewer N-insertions in productive TCRs, according to a later genetic analysis.

Via the germline V gene, CDR1 is LGHNA and CDR2 YSLEER. The germline V end is reduced by 1 base and the J end by 10 bases; junction bases left unmatched: 10. From cysteine to phenylalanine, the CDR3 is 16 amino acids long. The retained sequence is limited to the CDR3, 48 bases, with the frame set at the first base. This clone was picked up a small number of times. Its cognate antigen has yet to be identified. There are no base qualities to consult, and no much larger clone falls within one base. The cohort was made up of approximately 700 healthy bone marrow donors. All cohort members were sampled while nominally healthy, although unrecorded immune exposures were likely present. CMV serostatus was recorded as positive for some 300 and negative for about 50% of the roughly 670 cohort members, whereas no CMV serostatus was recorded for the donor in question. A peripheral blood sample was collected from each donor, and TCR beta sequencing was performed on peripheral blood mononuclear cells. The Qiagen DNeasy Blood Extraction Kit was used to extract genomic DNA from the blood cell samples.

Libraries were constructed by the immunoSEQ multiplex PCR assay. The multiplex PCR relied on a mix of 60 forward primers for TCR Vbeta segments and 13 reverse primers for TCR Jbeta segments. The CDR3 region of rearranged TCR beta genes was amplified from genomic DNA by a multiplex PCR assay. On the Illumina HiSeq System, the amplified TCR beta libraries were sequenced as 87-base-pair reads. The published analysis was carried out like this. Across the roughly 670 repertoires, a later analysis counted about 81 million unique TCR beta chains, roughly 11 million of which were shared by at least two donors. To remove PCR and sequencing errors, raw reads were error-corrected and collapsed into unique sequences using a nearest-neighbor algorithm that merged closely related sequences. To assign V, D and J gene segments, CDR3 sequences were aligned to IMGT reference sequences. For a sequence to be retained, at least a six-nucleotide match to both a V gene segment and a J gene segment was required. A rearrangement was called productive if the CDR3 had no stop codons and remained in frame with V and J, and every other rearrangement was called non-productive. CDR3 was defined by IMGT convention, running from the second conserved V-encoded cysteine to the conserved J-encoded phenylalanine. The earlier analysis of approximately 500 of the donors excluded sequences that lacked an unambiguous match to a single V gene segment. An earlier analysis of fewer than 650 of the donors classified V segments as functional when productive rearrangements were above 56.7% and as segregating when the standard deviation between donors was above 5%. A statistical classification framework was developed to diagnose cytomegalovirus status using the catalog of TCR beta chain sequences. In a later analysis, V and J genes were assigned by comparing TCR nucleotide sequences against IMGT/GENE-DB human TR gene sequences. In a later analysis, CDR3 sequences and most-parsimonious VDJ recombination scenarios were assigned using the TCRdist pipeline. In a later analysis, each TCR beta chain was defined by its CDR3 amino acid sequence together with its V-gene family, and reads lacking a unique V-gene family were excluded. To address suspected cross-contamination and a sequencing artifact, a later analysis removed several hundred highly shared, low-generation-probability nucleotide sequences. A later analysis calculated a clonal expansion index for each public chain from normalized within-repertoire ranks of inferred template counts. In a later analysis, generation probabilities were computed using a VDJ recombination model fitted to out-of-frame rearrangements, and the results were checked against IGoR. In a later analysis, TCR-TCR, TCR-HLA and TCR-CMV co-occurrence was scored with hypergeometric tests, and a repertoire-size bias correction was applied to TCR pairs. To estimate false discovery rates, a later analysis permuted the HLA or CMV assignments 20 times. In a later analysis, co-occurring TCRs were grouped with DBSCAN, and TCRdist sequence similarity was added when clustering was performed within HLA-allele-positive subsets. Repertoires with fewer than 30,000 or more than 120,000 public chains, plus five repertoires with anomalous nucleotide sharing, were excluded from co-occurrence clustering. Entries here come from immuneACCESS through TCRdb and include only in-frame sequences with V and J called. Some clones fail to appear in such tables; in the studies checked, an unresolved V gene covers under half of the shortfall, and the cause of the remainder is unknown. V, J and clone size reflect that table, while D and trimming were determined from the DNA. The sample table holds around 130,000 clones, of which roughly 69% were seen once. The ten largest clonotypes hold approximately 2.9% of the sample.

Sequenced input: PBMCs. This receptor was identified in a human donor in good health. The chain couples TRBV4-3 to TRBJ1-6; TRBD1 lines up with 7 middle nucleotides. The CDR3 reads as follows: CASSQVQGELGSPLHF. Read as DNA, the sequence is TGCGCCAGCAGCCAAGTGCAGGGGGAGCTGGGCTCACCCCTCCACTTT.